What follows are 9 T cell receptor beta chains derived from one specimen sequenced in a study of T cell responses to AZD1222 COVID-19 vaccine. The data were produced by immunoSEQ multiplex PCR, yet TCRdb's version contains in-frame clones alone and is incomplete. The data show around 130,000 clones, with 85% to 90% seen just once and under 4% held by the top ten. This sample comprised peripheral blood, obtained on day 0 of AZD1222 vaccination. The receptor source for this set is an adult in good health.

J is TRBJ2-3 and V is TRBV25-1, with TRBD1 matching over 10 bases. The J segment lost 6 bases and the V segment lost 8 bases, leaving 8 bases of the junction unmatched. Germline V gives CDR1 MGHDK, CDR2 SYGVNS. The CDR3 consists of 14 residues. The CDR3 coding sequence is TGTGCCAGCCCGAGACAGGGGGCGCCGGATACGCAGTATTTT. Translating gives CASPRQGAPDTQYF.

The J gene is TRBJ2-1, the V gene TRBV28; D is ambiguous. With 7 bases removed from V and 0 bases from J, the gap between germline ends came to 16 bases. Germline-derived CDR1 and CDR2 are MDHEN and SYDVKM. This CDR3 contains 16 residues. The CDR3 region has the DNA TGTGCCAGCACTAACCTCCCCAGCAGCTCCTACAATGAGCAGTTCTTC. Protein product: CASTNLPSSSYNEQFF.

This chain joins TRBV6-2 or TRBV6-3 and TRBJ1-1; 7 bases map to TRBD1. V lost 0 bases and J lost 6; bases outside the gene matches: 7. The CDR3 extends over 15 amino acids. Per the germline V gene, CDR1 is MNHEY and CDR2 is SVGEGT. The CDR3 loop is CASSYSGTAAPEAFF. Written as DNA, the CDR3 is TGTGCCAGCAGTTACTCCGGGACAGCTGCACCTGAAGCTTTCTTT.

This rearrangement joins TRBV29-1 to TRBJ2-7; D possibly matches TRBD1 or TRBD2 (6 bases each). CDR3 length: 13 amino acids. V lost 4 bases to trimming and J lost 4 bases, with 14 bases between them. Germline lookup yields CDR1 SQVTM and CDR2 ANQGSEA. The DNA of the CDR3 is TGCAGCGTTGCGGAGGGGGGAGCTTACGAGCAGTACTTC. This sequence encodes CSVAEGGAYEQYF.

The CDR3 DNA reads TGCGCCAGTAGTCCCACCTCCGGGACAGGGGGCTACAATGAGCAGTTCTTC. Its translation: CASSPTSGTGGYNEQFF. The chain couples TRBV5-1 to TRBJ2-1; TRBD1 aligns across 11 bases. The CDR3 is made up of 17 amino acids. Germline CDR1 reads SGHRS; CDR2 reads YFSETQ. Losses at the gene ends were 8 bases for V and 3 bases for J; bases not matched to a gene: 13.

V and J are TRBV2 and TRBJ2-7; 7 bases are shared with TRBD1. The trim removed 10 bases at V and 2 bases at J, leaving 2 bases unmatched. Germline V gene sequence: CDR1 SNHLY, CDR2 FYNNEI. This CDR3 has 11 amino acids. CDR3 region: CATTGTYEQYF. The CDR3 DNA follows: TGTGCCACGACAGGGACCTACGAGCAGTACTTC.

This clone is a singleton in its sample. The gene calls are TRBV18 and TRBJ2-1, with D unclear. V was pared by 2 bases and J by 9 bases, with 5 bases between. The CDR3 extends over 11 amino acids. Germline V gene data show CDR1 as KGHSH and CDR2 as LQKENI. CDR3 in amino acids: CASSPTVEQFF. CDR3 nucleotide sequence: TGTGCCAGCTCACCAACGGTTGAGCAGTTCTTC. Drawing the rest from reference TRBV18 and TRBJ2-1, the complete variable domain is NAGVMQNPRHLVRRRGQEARLRCSPMKGHSHVYWYRQLPEEGLKFMVYLQKENIIDESGMPKERFSAEFPKEGPSILRIQQVVRGDSAAYFCASSPTVEQFFGPGTRLTVL.

The chain carries TRBV7-6 and TRBJ2-1; TRBD2 agrees at 13 bases. V trimming: 1 base; J trimming: 4 bases; junction bases outside the gene matches: 7. CDR1 SGHVS and CDR2 FNYEAQ come from the germline V gene. The CDR3 is made up of 18 amino acids. The DNA for the CDR3 is TGTGCCAGCAGCTTAGAAGGGATGGGACTAGCGGGGTACAATGAGCAGTTCTTC. The encoded protein is CASSLEGMGLAGYNEQFF.

The chain joins TRBV7-9 to TRBJ2-5; 12 bases match TRBD2. J gave up 4 bases and V 0 bases, and 9 bases lay outside the gene matches. Germline V gene lookup returns CDR1 SEHNR and CDR2 FQNEAQ (reference sequence). This CDR3 has 18 amino acids. CDR3 residues: CASSLAPASGRGGETQYF. DNA of the CDR3: TGTGCCAGCAGCTTAGCGCCCGCTAGCGGGAGGGGGGGAGAGACCCAGTACTTC.